This T cell receptor beta chain originates from a study of CD8 T cells in Susac syndrome. V dropped 4 bases and J dropped 4 bases, with 16 bases sitting between them. This CDR3 has 15 residues. From germline, CDR1 is SGHNT and CDR2 YYREEE (reference sequence). 0.5 to 1 ug RNA was reverse transcribed with random hexamers. MiXCR, applied by TCRdb to the immunoSEQ multiplex PCR reads, yields one record per CDR3 protein. The table records 400,000 to 550,000 distinct CDR3 sequences, approximately 85% of them present only once. Sequenced sample: CD8+ T cells from PBMCs. The chain recombines TRBV5-4 with TRBJ2-3; unclear D gene. The origin of this receptor is a human donor with multiple sclerosis. DNA for the CDR3: TGTGCCAGCAGCGCCGGGCCGACCGATCCAGATACGCAGTATTTT. Protein: CASSAGPTDPDTQYF.